This T cell receptor (beta chain) was sequenced during a study of blood T cell repertoires in COVID-19. For the study at large: Donors in the United States, Italy and Spain gave samples during acute or convalescent COVID-19. T cells, B-cell-depleted T cells, or PBMCs supplied cDNA or gDNA.

The CDR3 is made up of 13 amino acids. Germline CDR1 and CDR2: SGHNT and YYREEE (reference sequence). V gave up 4 bases and J gave up 5 bases; unmatched junction bases: 3. Authors' data handling: By means of reference gene primer amplification, nucleated cell counts were estimated. This table comes from immunoSEQ multiplex PCR, and its TCRdb copy is limited to in-frame clones, with some not included. That table supplies the V and J calls and clone size; D and trimming were determined from the DNA. The table shows about 150,000 clones, with about 89% occurring only once. The sequence derives from a man older than 75 with acute or convalescent COVID-19. The chain recombines TRBV5-4 with TRBJ2-3; 8 bases are shared with TRBD2. The sequenced material came from peripheral blood. CDR3: CASSPAGGDTQYF. The CDR3 nucleotides read TGTGCCAGCAGCCCGGCGGGGGGAGATACGCAGTATTTT.